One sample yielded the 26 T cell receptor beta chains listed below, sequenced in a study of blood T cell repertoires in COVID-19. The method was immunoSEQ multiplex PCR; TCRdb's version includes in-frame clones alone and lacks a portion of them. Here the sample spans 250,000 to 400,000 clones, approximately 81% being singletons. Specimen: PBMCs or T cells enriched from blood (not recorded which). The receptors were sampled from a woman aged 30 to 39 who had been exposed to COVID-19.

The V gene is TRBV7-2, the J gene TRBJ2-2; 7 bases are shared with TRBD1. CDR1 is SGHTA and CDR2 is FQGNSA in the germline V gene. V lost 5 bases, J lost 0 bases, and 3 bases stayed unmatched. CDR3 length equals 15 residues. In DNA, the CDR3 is TGTGCCAGCAGCCAGGACAGGACGAACACCGGGGAGCTGTTTTTT. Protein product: CASSQDRTNTGELFF.

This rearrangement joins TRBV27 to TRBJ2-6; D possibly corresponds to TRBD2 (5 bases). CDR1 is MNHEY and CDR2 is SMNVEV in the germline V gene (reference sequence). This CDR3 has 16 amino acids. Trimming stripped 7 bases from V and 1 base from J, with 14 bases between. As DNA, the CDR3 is TGTGCCAGCACTGAAATCGGGGTTTCTGGGGCCAACGTCCTGACTTTC. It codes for CASTEIGVSGANVLTF.

CDR3 sequence reads: CASSSTRLAGGETQYF. The CDR3 DNA reads as TGTGCCAGCAGTTCCACTCGACTAGCGGGGGGGGAGACCCAGTACTTC. V usage is TRBV6-2 or TRBV6-3 and J usage is TRBJ2-5, with 14 positions matching TRBD2. This CDR3 is built from 16 residues. Losses at the gene ends were 4 bases for V and 5 bases for J; bases not matched to a gene: 6. Germline V lookup: CDR1 MNHEY, CDR2 SVGEGT.

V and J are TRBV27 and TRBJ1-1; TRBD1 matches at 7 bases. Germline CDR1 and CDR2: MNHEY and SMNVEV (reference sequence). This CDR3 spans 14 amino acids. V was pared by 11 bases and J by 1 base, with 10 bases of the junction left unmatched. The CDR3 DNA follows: TGTGCCGGCGGGACAGCGGAGGGGAACACTGAAGCTTTCTTT. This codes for CAGGTAEGNTEAFF.

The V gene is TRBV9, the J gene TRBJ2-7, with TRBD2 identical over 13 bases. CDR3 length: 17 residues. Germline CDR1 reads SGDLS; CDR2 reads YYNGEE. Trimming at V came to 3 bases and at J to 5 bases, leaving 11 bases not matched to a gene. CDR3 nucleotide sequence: TGTGCCAGCAGCGCTTCAACCGGGACTAGCGGGATGGACGAGCAGTACTTC. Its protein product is CASSASTGTSGMDEQYF.

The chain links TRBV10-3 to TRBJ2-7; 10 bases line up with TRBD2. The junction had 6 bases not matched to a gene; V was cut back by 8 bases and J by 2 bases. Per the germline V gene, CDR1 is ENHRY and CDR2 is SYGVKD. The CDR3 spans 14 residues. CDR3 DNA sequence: TGTGCCATCGGGGGGACTAGCGTTACCTACGAGCAGTACTTC. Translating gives CAIGGTSVTYEQYF.

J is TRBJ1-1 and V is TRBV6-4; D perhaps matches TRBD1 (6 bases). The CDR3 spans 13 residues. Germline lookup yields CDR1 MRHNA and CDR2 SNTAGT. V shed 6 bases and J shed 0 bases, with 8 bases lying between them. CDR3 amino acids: CASRGQLNTEAFF. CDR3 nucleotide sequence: TGTGCCAGCAGGGGACAACTGAACACTGAAGCTTTCTTT.

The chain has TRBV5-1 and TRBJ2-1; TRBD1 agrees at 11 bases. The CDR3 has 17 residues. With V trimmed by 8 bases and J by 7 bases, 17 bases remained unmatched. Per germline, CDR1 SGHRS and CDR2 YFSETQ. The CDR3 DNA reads TGCGCCAGTTCCGTACAGATACCGGGACAGGGGGGGAATGAGCAGTTCTTC. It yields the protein CASSVQIPGQGGNEQFF.

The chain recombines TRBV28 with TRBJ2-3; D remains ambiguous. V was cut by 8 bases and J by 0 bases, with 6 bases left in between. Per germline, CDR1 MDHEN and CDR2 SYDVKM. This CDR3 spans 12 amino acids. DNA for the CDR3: TGTGCCAGCGCGATAAGCACAGATACGCAGTATTTT. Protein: CASAISTDTQYF. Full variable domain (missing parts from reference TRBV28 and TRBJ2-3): DVKVTQSSRYLVKRTGEKVFLECVQDMDHENMFWYRQDPGLGLRLIYFSYDVKMKEKGDIPEGYSVSREKKERFSLILESASTNQTSMYLCASAISTDTQYFGPGTRLTVL.

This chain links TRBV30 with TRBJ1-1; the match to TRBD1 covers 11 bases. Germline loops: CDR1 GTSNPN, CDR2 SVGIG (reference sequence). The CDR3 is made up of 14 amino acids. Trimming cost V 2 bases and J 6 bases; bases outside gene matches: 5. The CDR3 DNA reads TGTGCCTGGAGTCTACGGGACAGGGGGGCTGAAGCTTTCTTT. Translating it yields CAWSLRDRGAEAFF.

The CDR3 coding sequence is TGTGCCAGCAGCCAAGATTGGGGAGGCACAGATACGCAGTATTTT. Translated, it gives CASSQDWGGTDTQYF. This rearrangement joins TRBV14 to TRBJ2-3; D might be TRBD2 (5 bases). V was cut by 0 bases and J by 1 base, with 8 bases left in between. This CDR3 contains 15 residues. Looked up from germline, CDR1 is SGHDN and CDR2 is FVKESK. Together with reference TRBV14 and TRBJ2-3, the CDR3 gives the full variable domain: EAGVTQFPSHSVIEKGQTVTLRCDPISGHDNLYWYRRVMGKEIKFLLHFVKESKQDESGMPNNRFLAERTGGTYSTLKVQPAELEDSGVYFCASSQDWGGTDTQYFGPGTRLTVL.

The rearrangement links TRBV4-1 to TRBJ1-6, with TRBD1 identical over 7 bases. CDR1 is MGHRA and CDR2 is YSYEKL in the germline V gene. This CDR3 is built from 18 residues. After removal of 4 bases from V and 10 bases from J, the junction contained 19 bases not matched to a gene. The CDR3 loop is CASSPYTRTGQPGSPLHF. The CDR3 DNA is TGCGCCAGCAGCCCATATACGCGGACGGGACAGCCAGGCTCACCCCTCCACTTT.

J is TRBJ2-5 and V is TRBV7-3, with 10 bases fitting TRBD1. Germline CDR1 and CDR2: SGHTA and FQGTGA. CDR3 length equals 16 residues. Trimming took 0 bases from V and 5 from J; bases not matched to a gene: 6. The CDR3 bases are TGTGCCAGCAGCTTAACGTTCGGGACAGGGGACGAGACCCAGTACTTC. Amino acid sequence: CASSLTFGTGDETQYF.

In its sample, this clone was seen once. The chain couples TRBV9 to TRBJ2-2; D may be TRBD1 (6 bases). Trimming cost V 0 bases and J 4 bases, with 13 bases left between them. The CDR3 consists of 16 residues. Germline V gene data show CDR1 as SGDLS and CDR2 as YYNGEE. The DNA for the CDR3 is TGTGCCAGCAGCGTAGATGGGGGCCAGGGCACCGGGGAGCTGTTTTTT. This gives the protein CASSVDGGQGTGELFF.

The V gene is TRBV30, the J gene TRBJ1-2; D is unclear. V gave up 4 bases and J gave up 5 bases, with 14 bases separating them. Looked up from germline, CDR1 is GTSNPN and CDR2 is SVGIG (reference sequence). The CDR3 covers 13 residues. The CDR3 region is CAWTREAAYGYTF. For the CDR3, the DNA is TGTGCCTGGACGCGGGAGGCGGCGTATGGCTACACCTTC.

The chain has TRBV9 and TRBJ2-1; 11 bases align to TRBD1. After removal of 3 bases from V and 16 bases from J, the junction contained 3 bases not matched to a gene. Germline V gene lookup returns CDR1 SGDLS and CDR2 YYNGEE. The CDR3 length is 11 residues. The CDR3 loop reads CASSADRGLFF. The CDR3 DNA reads TGTGCCAGCAGCGCGGACAGGGGGCTCTTCTTC.

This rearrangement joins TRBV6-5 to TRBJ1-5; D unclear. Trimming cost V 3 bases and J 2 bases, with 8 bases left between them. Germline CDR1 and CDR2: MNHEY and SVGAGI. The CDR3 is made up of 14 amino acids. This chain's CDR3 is CASSYNEGNQPQHF. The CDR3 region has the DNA TGTGCCAGCAGTTATAATGAGGGCAATCAGCCCCAGCATTTT.

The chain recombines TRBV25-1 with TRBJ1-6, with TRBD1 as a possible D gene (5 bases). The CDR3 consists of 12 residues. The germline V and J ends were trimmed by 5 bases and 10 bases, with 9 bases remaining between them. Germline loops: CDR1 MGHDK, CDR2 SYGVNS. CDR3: CASSTRVSPLHF. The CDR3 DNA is TGTGCCAGCAGTACCAGGGTATCACCCCTCCACTTT.

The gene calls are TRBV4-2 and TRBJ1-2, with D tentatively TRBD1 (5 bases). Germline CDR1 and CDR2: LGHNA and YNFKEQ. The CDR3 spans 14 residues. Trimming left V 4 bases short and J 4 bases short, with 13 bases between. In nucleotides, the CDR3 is TGTGCCAGCAGCCCGCGGGGGAACCGCTATGGCTACACCTTC. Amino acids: CASSPRGNRYGYTF.

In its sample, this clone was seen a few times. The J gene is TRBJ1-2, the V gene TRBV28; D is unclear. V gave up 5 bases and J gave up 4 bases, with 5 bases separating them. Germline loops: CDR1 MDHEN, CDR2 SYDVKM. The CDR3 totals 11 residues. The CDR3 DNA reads TGTGCCAGCAGTGTGCGCTATGGCTACACCTTC. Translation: CASSVRYGYTF.

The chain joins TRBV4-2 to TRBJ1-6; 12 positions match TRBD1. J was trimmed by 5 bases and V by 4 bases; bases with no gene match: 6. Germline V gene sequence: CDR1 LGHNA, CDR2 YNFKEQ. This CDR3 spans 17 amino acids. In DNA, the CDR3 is TGTGCCAGCAGCCGACCGGGACAGGGGGCCGATAATTCACCCCTCCACTTT. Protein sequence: CASSRPGQGADNSPLHF.

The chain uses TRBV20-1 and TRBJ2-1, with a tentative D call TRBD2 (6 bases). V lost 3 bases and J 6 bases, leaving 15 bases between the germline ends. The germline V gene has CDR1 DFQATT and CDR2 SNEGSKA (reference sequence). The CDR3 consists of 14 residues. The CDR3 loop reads CSASRGRRSNEQFF. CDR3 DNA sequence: TGCAGTGCTAGTCGGGGGAGAAGATCCAATGAGCAGTTCTTC.

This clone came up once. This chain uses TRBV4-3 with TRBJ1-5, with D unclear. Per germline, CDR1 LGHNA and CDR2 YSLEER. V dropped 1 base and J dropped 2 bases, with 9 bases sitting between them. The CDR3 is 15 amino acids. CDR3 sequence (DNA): TGCGCCAGCAGCCAAGGGTTGGGAGGCAATCAGCCCCAGCATTTT. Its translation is CASSQGLGGNQPQHF.

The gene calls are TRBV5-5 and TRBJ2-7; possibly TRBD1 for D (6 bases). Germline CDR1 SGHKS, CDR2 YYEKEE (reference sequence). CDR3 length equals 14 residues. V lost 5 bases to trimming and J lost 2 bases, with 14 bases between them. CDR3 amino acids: CASRLDSSTYEQYF. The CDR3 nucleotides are TGTGCCAGCAGACTGGACAGCTCAACCTACGAGCAGTACTTC.

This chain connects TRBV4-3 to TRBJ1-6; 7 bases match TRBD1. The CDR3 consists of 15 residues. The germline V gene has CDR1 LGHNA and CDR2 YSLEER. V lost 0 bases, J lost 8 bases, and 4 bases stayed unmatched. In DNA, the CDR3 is TGCGCCAGCAGCCAAGATCGACAGGGACATTCACCCCTCCACTTT. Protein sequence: CASSQDRQGHSPLHF.

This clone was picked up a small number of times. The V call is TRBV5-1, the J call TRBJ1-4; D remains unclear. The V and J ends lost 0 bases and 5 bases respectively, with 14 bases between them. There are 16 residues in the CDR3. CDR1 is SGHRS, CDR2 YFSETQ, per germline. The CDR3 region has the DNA TGCGCCAGCAGCTTGGGGTTAGGTGGAGGCAATGAAAAACTGTTTTTT. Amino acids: CASSLGLGGGNEKLFF.